This T cell receptor beta chain derives from a study of regulatory T cells in long-lasting Graves disease. V gave up 6 bases and J gave up 7 bases, with 18 bases separating them. The CDR3 loop spans 15 amino acids. Germline values: CDR1 MNHNS, CDR2 SASEGT. Points from the study as a whole: The study found persistent patients shared more public clonotypes (over 2,500) than new patients (nearly 1,000). Newly diagnosed disease favored TRBV20-1 and TRBJ2-1 over persistent disease.

Relying on iRepertoire HTBI primers and Arm-PCR of CDR3 regions, the team built TCR beta libraries. Each CDR3 protein is one row after TCRdb ran MiXCR on the multiplex PCR reads. This sample has about 460,000 distinct CDR3 sequences; 14% occur once, and the top ten carry under 20%. The time point here: newly diagnosed GD, antithyroid drugs for less than 3 months. Extracted PBMC RNA gave rise to the TCR library. Comments on this clonotype: The antigen is not known.

This same sample was also part of a study on T cells in Graves' hyperthyroidism and ophthalmopathy. That paper states: HTBI primers were the set used in a first-round RT-PCR of the TCR CDR3.

The receptor was derived from a woman aged 45-65 years with Graves disease. The V gene is TRBV6-1, the J gene TRBJ1-4; tentatively, D is TRBD1 (6 bases). This specimen consisted of peripheral blood mononuclear cells (PBMCs), obtained at new diagnosis, from a patient treated with antithyroid drugs. The chain's CDR3 is CASRRAQGSIEKLFF. The CDR3, as DNA: TGTGCCAGCAGACGCGCACAGGGTTCTATTGAAAAACTGTTTTTT.